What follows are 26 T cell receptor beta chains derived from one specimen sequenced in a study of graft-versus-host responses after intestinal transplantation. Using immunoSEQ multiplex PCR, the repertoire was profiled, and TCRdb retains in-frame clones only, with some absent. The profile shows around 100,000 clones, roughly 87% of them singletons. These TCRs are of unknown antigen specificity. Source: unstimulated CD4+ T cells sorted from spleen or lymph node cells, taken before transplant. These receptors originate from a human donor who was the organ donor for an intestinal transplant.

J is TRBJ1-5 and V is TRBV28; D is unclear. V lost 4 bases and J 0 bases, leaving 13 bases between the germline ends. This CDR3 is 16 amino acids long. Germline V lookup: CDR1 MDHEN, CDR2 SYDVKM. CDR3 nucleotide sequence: TGTGCCAGCAGTTGGCTAGGGCCCAATAGCAATCAGCCCCAGCATTTT. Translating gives CASSWLGPNSNQPQHF.

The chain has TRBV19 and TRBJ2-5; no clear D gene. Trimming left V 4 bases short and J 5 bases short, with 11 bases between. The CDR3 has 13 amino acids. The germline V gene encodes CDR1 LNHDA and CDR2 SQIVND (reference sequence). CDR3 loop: CASSTRMRETQYF. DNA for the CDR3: TGTGCCAGTAGTACCCGGATGCGGGAGACCCAGTACTTC. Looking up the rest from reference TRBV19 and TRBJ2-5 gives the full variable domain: DGGITQSPKYLFRKEGQNVTLSCEQNLNHDAMYWYRQDPGQGLRLIYYSQIVNDFQKGDIAEGYSVSREKKESFPLTVTSAQKNPTAFYLCASSTRMRETQYFGPGTRLLVL.

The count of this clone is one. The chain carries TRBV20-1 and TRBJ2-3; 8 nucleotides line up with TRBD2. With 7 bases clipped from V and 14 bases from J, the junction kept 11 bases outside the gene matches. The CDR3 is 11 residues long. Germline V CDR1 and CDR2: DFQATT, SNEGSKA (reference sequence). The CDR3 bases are TGCAGTGTCTTATCACGGGGGGGCGGGTATTTT. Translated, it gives CSVLSRGGGYF.

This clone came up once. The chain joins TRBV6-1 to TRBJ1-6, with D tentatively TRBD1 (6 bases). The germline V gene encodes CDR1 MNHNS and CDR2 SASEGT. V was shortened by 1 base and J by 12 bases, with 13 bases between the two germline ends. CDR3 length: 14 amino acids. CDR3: CASSEVSGEEPLHF. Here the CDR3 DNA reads TGTGCCAGCAGTGAAGTCTCAGGGGAAGAACCCCTCCACTTT.

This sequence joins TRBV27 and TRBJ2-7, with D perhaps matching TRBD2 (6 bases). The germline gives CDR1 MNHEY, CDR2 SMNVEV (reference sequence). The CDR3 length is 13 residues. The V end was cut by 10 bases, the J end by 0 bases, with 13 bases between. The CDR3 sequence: CANPGLLSYEQYF. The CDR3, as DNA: TGTGCCAACCCGGGACTCCTCTCCTACGAGCAGTACTTC.

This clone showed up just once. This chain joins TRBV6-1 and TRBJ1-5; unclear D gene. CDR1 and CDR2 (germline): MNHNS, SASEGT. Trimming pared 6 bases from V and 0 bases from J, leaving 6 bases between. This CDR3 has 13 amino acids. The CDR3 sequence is CASRYNSNQPQHF. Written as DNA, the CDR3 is TGTGCCAGCAGGTACAATAGCAATCAGCCCCAGCATTTT.

The CDR3, as DNA: TGCGCCAGCAGCCAAGTTTCGGGGGGGTACAATGAGCAGTTCTTC. It yields the protein CASSQVSGGYNEQFF. V usage is TRBV4-1 and J usage is TRBJ2-1, with 8 positions matching TRBD2. Unmatched junction bases numbered 3, after V lost 1 base and J lost 4 bases. CDR3 length equals 15 residues. Germline lookup yields CDR1 MGHRA and CDR2 YSYEKL.

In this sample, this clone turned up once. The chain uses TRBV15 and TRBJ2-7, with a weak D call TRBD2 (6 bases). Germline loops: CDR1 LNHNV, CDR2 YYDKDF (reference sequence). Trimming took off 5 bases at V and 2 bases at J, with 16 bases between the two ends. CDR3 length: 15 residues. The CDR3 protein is CATSLSGGTPYEQYF. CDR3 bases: TGTGCCACCAGCTTGTCCGGCGGGACTCCCTACGAGCAGTACTTC.

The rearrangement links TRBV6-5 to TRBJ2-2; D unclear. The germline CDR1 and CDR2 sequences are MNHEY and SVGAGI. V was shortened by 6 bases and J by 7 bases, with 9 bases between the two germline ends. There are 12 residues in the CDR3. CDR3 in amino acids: CASSFNGGELFF. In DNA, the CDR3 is TGTGCCAGCAGCTTTAACGGCGGGGAGCTGTTTTTT.

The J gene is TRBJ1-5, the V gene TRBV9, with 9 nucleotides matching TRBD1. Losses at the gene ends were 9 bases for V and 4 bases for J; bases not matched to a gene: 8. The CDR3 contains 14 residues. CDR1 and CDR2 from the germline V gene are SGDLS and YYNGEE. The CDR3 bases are TGTGCCACCCCCCCGGGACAGGGAAATCAGCCCCAGCATTTT. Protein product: CATPPGQGNQPQHF.

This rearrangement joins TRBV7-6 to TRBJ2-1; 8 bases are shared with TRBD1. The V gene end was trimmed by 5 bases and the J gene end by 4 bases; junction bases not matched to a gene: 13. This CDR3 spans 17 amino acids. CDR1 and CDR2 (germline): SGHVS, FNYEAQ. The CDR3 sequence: CASSDGRTGRAYNEQFF. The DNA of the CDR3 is TGTGCCAGCAGCGACGGACGGACAGGGCGGGCGTACAATGAGCAGTTCTTC.

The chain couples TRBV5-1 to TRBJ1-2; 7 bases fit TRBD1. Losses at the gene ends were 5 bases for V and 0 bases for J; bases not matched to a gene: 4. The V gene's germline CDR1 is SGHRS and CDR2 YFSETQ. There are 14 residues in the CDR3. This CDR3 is CASSPDRTNYGYTF. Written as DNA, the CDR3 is TGCGCCAGCAGTCCGGACAGGACTAACTATGGCTACACCTTC. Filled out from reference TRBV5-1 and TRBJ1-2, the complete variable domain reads KAGVTQTPRYLIKTRGQQVTLSCSPISGHRSVSWYQQTPGQGLQFLFEYFSETQRNKGNFPGRFSGRQFSNSRSEMNVSTLELGDSALYLCASSPDRTNYGYTFGSGTRLTVV.

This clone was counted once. CDR3 protein: CASSERGYLQPQHF. CDR3 DNA: TGTGCCAGCAGTGAGAGGGGATATCTCCAGCCCCAGCATTTT. The chain uses TRBV6-1 and TRBJ1-5; perhaps TRBD1 as D (5 bases). Trimming removed 3 bases at V and 7 bases at J, with 13 bases between. The CDR3 covers 14 residues. CDR1 is MNHNS, CDR2 SASEGT, per germline.

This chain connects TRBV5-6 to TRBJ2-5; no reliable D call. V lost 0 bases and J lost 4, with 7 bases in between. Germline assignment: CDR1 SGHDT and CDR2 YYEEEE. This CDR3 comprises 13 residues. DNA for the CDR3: TGTGCCAGCAGCTTGGTGGGGTCAGAGACCCAGTACTTC. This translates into CASSLVGSETQYF.

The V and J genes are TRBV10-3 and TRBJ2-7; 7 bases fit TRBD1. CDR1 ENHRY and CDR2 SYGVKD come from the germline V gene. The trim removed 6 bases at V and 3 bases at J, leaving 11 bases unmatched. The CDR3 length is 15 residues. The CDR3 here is CAIRALGTAYYEQYF. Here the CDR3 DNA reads TGTGCCATCAGGGCCTTAGGGACAGCCTACTACGAGCAGTACTTC.

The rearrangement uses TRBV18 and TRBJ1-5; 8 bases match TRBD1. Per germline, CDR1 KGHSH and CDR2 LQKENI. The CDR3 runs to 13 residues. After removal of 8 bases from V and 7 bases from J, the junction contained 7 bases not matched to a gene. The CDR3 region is CASATGAQQPQHF. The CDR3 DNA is TGTGCCAGCGCGACAGGGGCCCAACAGCCCCAGCATTTT.

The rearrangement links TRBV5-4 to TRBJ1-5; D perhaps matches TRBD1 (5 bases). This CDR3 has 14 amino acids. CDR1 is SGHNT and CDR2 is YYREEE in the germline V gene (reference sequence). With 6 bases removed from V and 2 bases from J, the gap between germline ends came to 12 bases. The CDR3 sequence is CASNVQVGNQPQHF. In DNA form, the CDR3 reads TGTGCCAGCAACGTACAGGTAGGCAATCAGCCCCAGCATTTT.

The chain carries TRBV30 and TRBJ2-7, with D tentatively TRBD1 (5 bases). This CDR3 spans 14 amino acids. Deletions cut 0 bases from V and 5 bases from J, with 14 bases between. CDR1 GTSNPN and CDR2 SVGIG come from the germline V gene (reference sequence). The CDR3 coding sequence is TGTGCCTGGAGTGTACAGGTAGGAACTAACGAGCAGTACTTC. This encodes CAWSVQVGTNEQYF.

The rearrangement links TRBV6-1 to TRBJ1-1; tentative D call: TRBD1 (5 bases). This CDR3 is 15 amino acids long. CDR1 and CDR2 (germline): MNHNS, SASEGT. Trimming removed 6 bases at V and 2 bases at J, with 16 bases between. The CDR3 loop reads CASRSPQQGNTEAFF. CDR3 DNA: TGTGCCAGCAGATCCCCCCAGCAGGGCAACACTGAAGCTTTCTTT.

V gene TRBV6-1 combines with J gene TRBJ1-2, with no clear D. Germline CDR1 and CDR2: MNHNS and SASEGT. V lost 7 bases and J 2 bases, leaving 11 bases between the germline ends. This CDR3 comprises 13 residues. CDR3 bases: TGTGCCAGCACCTTGGACGGGAACTATGGCTACACCTTC. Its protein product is CASTLDGNYGYTF.

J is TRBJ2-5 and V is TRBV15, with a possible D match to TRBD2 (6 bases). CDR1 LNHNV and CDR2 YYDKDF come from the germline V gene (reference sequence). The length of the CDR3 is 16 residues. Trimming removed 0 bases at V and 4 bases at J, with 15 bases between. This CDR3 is CATSRDLAGIGETQYF. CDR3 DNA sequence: TGTGCCACCAGCAGAGATCTGGCGGGGATTGGAGAGACCCAGTACTTC.

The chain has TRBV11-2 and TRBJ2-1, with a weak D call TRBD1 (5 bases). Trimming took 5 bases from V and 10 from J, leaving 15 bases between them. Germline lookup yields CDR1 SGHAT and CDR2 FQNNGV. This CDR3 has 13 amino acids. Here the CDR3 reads CASSAGRVQEQFF. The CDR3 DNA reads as TGTGCCAGCAGCGCCGGCAGGGTTCAGGAGCAGTTCTTC.

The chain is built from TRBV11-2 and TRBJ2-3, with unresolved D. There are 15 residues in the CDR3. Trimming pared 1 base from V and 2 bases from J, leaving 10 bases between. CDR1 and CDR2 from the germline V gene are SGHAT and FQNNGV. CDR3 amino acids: CASSLAYGLTDTQYF. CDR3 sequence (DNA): TGTGCCAGCAGCTTAGCTTATGGCCTCACAGATACGCAGTATTTT.

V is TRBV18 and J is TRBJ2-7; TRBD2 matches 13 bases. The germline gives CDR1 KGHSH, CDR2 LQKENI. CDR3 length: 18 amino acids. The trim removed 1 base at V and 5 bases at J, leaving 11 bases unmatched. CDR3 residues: CASSPLPYTSGGAHEQYF. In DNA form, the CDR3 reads TGTGCCAGCTCACCACTTCCTTACACTAGCGGGGGGGCCCACGAGCAGTACTTC.

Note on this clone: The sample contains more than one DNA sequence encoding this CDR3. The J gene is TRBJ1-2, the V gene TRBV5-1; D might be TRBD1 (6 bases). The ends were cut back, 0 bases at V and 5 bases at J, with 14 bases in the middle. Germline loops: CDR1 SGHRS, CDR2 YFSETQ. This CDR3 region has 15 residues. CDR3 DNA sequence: TGCGCCAGCAGCTTGGAGGGGACGGGGGCTTATGGCTACACCTTC. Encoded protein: CASSLEGTGAYGYTF.

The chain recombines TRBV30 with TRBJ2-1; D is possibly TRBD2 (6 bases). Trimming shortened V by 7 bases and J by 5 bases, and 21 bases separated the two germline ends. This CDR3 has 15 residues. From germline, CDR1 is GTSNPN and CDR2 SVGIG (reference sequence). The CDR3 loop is CASLFVGGENNEQFF. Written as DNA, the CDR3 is TGTGCCTCCCTATTTGTGGGAGGCGAAAACAATGAGCAGTTCTTC.